This T cell receptor (beta chain) was retrieved from a study of identical twins. Notes on the study in general: Twin sharing of out-of-frame TCR alpha was underestimated by models in monozygotic pairs.

With respect to this clonotype: No antigen is known for it.

Germline V gene sequence: CDR1 MGHRA, CDR2 YSYEKL. V shed 1 base, J shed 2 bases, and the junction held 4 bases outside the gene matches. The CDR3 consists of 16 residues. TCRdb re-called the 5' RACE reads with MiXCR, one entry per CDR3 protein. The table has hundreds of thousands of distinct CDR3 sequences, roughly 12% seen once. These same records also appear under a second study, on yellow fever vaccine responses in identical twins.

This chain joins TRBV4-1 and TRBJ2-2; the match to TRBD2 covers 7 bases. The sample taken for sequencing was PBMCs. The receptor was isolated from a woman aged 18-29 years in good health. The CDR3 nucleotides are TGCGCCAGCAGCCAAGCAACGGGAGGAAACACCGGGGAGCTGTTTTTT. Its protein is CASSQATGGNTGELFF.